The 2 T cell receptor beta chains listed next were all sequenced from one sample in a study of T cell responses to AZD1222 COVID-19 vaccine. Using immunoSEQ multiplex PCR, the repertoire was profiled, and TCRdb retains in-frame clones only, with some absent. This table holds some 200,000 clones, roughly 91% found once. This sample comprised peripheral blood, obtained on day 0 of MenACWY control vaccination. Source of these receptors: an adult in good health.

This chain links TRBV6-6 with TRBJ2-3, with D possibly being TRBD2 (5 bases). CDR1 is MNHNY, CDR2 SVGAGI, per germline (reference sequence). With 6 bases removed from V and 0 bases from J, the gap between germline ends came to 10 bases. The CDR3 extends over 14 amino acids. In DNA, the CDR3 is TGTGCCAGCAGGTCCGAGGGAAGCACAGATACGCAGTATTTT. Protein product: CASRSEGSTDTQYF.

V is TRBV7-3 and J is TRBJ2-7, with TRBD2 matching over 7 bases. CDR3 size: 16 residues. Losses at the gene ends were 6 bases for V and 1 base for J; bases not matched to a gene: 12. Germline V CDR1 and CDR2: SGHTA, FQGTGA. The CDR3 nucleotides are TGTGCCAGCAGACAACTCTGGGGCGGGGGATCCTACGAGCAGTACTTC. It codes for CASRQLWGGGSYEQYF.